A single sample gave rise to the 12 T cell receptor beta chains below, sequenced in a study of T-cell reconstitution after alpha-beta-depleted transplantation in children. Unique molecular identifiers featured in how the TCRbeta library was prepared. TCRdb ran MiXCR on the PCR reads and lists one entry per CDR3 protein. Seen here are 200,000 to 250,000 distinct CDR3 sequences, about 8.8% observed once, and the top ten hold approximately 4.7%. The specimen comprised PBMCs from the stem cell graft donor, sampled from the stem cell graft. These receptors originate from a human donor who donated a stem cell graft to a child with SCID.

This clonotype was picked up many times. This chain links TRBV20-1 with TRBJ1-2; D might be TRBD1 (6 bases). V lost 6 bases and J 4 bases, leaving 18 bases between the germline ends. Germline V CDR1 and CDR2: DFQATT, SNEGSKA (reference sequence). This CDR3 has 14 amino acids. The CDR3 loop reads CSAHRTSRGYGYTF. CDR3 bases: TGCAGTGCCCACCGGACTTCCAGGGGCTATGGCTACACCTTC.

Many counts were recorded for this clonotype. This chain links TRBV5-1 with TRBJ1-4; D call uncertain. The length of the CDR3 is 15 residues. Trimming pared 0 bases from V and 0 bases from J, leaving 6 bases between. CDR1 and CDR2 (germline): SGHRS, YFSETQ. Here the CDR3 reads CASSLAGATNEKLFF. CDR3 DNA sequence: TGCGCCAGCAGCTTGGCCGGGGCAACTAATGAAAAACTGTTTTTT.

The sample holds many counts of this clonotype. V and J are TRBV12-3 or TRBV12-4 and TRBJ1-1; D gene ambiguous. This CDR3 has 14 amino acids. The V gene lost 1 base and the J gene lost 0 bases, with 6 bases spanning the gap. CDR3 amino acids: CASSLVRVNTEAFF. The CDR3 DNA reads as TGTGCCAGCAGTTTAGTTCGGGTGAACACTGAAGCTTTCTTT.

This chain joins TRBV29-1 and TRBJ2-7, with a tentative D call TRBD2 (6 bases). The CDR3 covers 13 residues. CDR1 is SQVTM, CDR2 ANQGSEA, per germline. V lost 6 bases and J 0 bases, leaving 12 bases between the germline ends. DNA of the CDR3: TGCAGCGTCGGTTGGGACTCCTCCTACGAGCAGTACTTC. Encoded protein: CSVGWDSSYEQYF.

This clonotype has a count of ten or more. J is TRBJ1-3 and V is TRBV14, with a weak D call TRBD1 (5 bases). CDR1 and CDR2 (germline): SGHDN, FVKESK. This CDR3 spans 16 amino acids. V shed 1 base and J shed 3 bases, with 13 bases lying between them. Written as DNA, the CDR3 is TGTGCCAGCAGCCAAGTACCAGGGTATCGTGGAAACACCATATATTTT. Residues: CASSQVPGYRGNTIYF.

Details on this clonotype: This clone may be a read error of a much larger clone one base away. The CDR3 does not end in the conserved phenylalanine or tryptophan, so this is likely a read error. V gene TRBV12-3 or TRBV12-4 combines with J gene TRBJ2-3; D tentatively fits TRBD1 or TRBD2 (5 bases each). Trimming removed 5 bases from V and 3 bases from J, with 12 bases in between. The CDR3 is 14 residues long. The CDR3 region has the DNA TGTGCCAGCAGTCGGGACGCTGGGACAGATACGCAGTATCTT. Its translation: CASSRDAGTDTQYL.

This clonotype was picked up many times. The chain is built from TRBV5-5 and TRBJ2-7; D gene ambiguous. Trimming left V 6 bases short and J 1 base short, with 17 bases between. The CDR3 length is 15 residues. Germline values: CDR1 SGHKS, CDR2 YYEKEE (reference sequence). The CDR3 spells CASTNSPGSSYEQYF. The DNA for the CDR3 is TGTGCCAGCACCAATTCTCCCGGGTCATCCTACGAGCAGTACTTC.

This clonotype was seen at least ten times. The V call is TRBV5-1, the J call TRBJ2-3; maybe TRBD1 (5 bases). Trimming took 5 bases from V and 1 from J, leaving 14 bases between them. CDR3 size: 15 residues. Germline CDR1 is SGHRS and CDR2 is YFSETQ. Here the CDR3 reads CASSPPDSRTDTQYF. In DNA form, the CDR3 reads TGCGCCAGCAGTCCCCCCGACAGCCGCACAGATACGCAGTATTTT.

This clonotype was recorded many times. The chain joins TRBV5-5 to TRBJ2-7; 11 bases map to TRBD1. With V trimmed by 3 bases and J by 2 bases, 10 bases remained unmatched. CDR1 is SGHKS, CDR2 YYEKEE, per germline (reference sequence). The CDR3 consists of 17 residues. The CDR3 is CASSYRDRGTITYEQYF. CDR3 DNA: TGTGCCAGCAGCTACCGGGACAGGGGGACTATAACCTACGAGCAGTACTTC. The full variable domain, completed using reference TRBV5-5 and TRBJ2-7, is DAGVTQSPTHLIKTRGQQVTLRCSPISGHKSVSWYQQVLGQGPQFIFQYYEKEERGRGNFPDRFSARQFPNYSSELNVNALLLGDSALYLCASSYRDRGTITYEQYFGPGTRLTVT.

This clonotype was observed at least ten times. J is TRBJ1-5 and V is TRBV19, with D tentatively TRBD1 (5 bases). With 3 bases removed from V and 3 bases from J, the gap between germline ends came to 9 bases. The germline CDR1 and CDR2 sequences are LNHDA and SQIVND (reference sequence). The CDR3 sequence is 14 residues long. CDR3: CASSMGGYNQPQHF. CDR3 DNA: TGTGCCAGTAGTATGGGGGGGTACAATCAGCCCCAGCATTTT.

This clonotype was detected many times. The V gene is TRBV29-1, the J gene TRBJ2-5; D gene unclear. The ends were cut back, 5 bases at V and 1 base at J, with 17 bases in the middle. Germline assignment: CDR1 SQVTM and CDR2 ANQGSEA. The CDR3 has 15 amino acids. CDR3 region: CSVSLNKPVQETQYF. The CDR3 DNA reads as TGCAGCGTTTCTCTAAACAAACCCGTCCAAGAGACCCAGTACTTC.

This clonotype was recorded at least ten times. The V call is TRBV9, the J call TRBJ2-1, with D unclear. This CDR3 has 13 residues. CDR1 is SGDLS, CDR2 YYNGEE, per germline. Trimming pared 0 bases from V and 9 bases from J, leaving 10 bases between. DNA of the CDR3: TGTGCCAGCAGCGTAGGTTCCGCCCGTGAGCAGTTCTTC. The encoded protein is CASSVGSAREQFF.